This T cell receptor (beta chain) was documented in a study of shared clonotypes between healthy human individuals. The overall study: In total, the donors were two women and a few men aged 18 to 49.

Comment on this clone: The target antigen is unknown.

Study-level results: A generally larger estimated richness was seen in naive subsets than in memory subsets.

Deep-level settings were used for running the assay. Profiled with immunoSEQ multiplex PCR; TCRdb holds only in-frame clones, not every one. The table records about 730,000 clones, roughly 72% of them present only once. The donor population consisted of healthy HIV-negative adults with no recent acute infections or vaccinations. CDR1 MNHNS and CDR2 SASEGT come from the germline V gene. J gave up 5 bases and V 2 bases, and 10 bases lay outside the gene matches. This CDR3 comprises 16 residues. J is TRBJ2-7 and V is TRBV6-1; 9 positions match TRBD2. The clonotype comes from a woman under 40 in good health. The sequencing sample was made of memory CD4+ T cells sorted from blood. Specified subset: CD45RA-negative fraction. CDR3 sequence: CASSELAGALKDEQYF. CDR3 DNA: TGTGCCAGCAGTGAATTAGCGGGAGCGTTGAAGGACGAGCAGTACTTC.